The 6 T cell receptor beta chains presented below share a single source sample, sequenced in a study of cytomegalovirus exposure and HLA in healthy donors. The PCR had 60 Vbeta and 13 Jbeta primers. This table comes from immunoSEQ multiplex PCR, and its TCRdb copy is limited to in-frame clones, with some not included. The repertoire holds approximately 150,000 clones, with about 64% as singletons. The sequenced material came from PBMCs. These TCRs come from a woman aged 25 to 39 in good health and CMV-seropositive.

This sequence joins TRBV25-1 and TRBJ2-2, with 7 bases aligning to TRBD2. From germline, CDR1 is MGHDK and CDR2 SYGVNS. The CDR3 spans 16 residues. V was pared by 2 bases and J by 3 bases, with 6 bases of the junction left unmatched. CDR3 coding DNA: TGTGCCAGCAGTGAACTTTGGGGGGGATACACCGGGGAGCTGTTTTTT. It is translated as CASSELWGGYTGELFF.

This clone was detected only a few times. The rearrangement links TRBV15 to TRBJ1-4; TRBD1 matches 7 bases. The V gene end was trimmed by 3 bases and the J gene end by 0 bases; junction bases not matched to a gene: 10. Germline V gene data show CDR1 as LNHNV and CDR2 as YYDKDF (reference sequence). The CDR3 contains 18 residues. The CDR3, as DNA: TGTGCCACCAGCAGGTCAGGGGGTGAGACCTCAACTAATGAAAAACTGTTTTTT. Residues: CATSRSGGETSTNEKLFF.

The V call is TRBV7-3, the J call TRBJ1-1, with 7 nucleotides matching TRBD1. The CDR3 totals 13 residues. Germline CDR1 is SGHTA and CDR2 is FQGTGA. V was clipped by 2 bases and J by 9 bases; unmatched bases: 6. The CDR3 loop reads CASSLGQDAKAFF. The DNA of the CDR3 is TGTGCCAGCAGCTTAGGACAGGACGCAAAAGCTTTCTTT.

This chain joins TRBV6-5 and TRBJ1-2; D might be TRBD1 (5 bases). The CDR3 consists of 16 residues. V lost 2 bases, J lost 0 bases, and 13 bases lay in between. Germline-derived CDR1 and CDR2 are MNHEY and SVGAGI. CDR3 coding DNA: TGTGCCAGCAGTTACGGAGGGGCAACAGCTAACTATGGCTACACCTTC. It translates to CASSYGGATANYGYTF.

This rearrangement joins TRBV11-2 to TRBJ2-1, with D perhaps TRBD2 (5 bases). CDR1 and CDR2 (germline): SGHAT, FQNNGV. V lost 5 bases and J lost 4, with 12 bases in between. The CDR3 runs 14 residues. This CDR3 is CASSPTGGYNEQFF. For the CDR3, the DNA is TGTGCCAGCAGCCCGACGGGCGGGTACAATGAGCAGTTCTTC.

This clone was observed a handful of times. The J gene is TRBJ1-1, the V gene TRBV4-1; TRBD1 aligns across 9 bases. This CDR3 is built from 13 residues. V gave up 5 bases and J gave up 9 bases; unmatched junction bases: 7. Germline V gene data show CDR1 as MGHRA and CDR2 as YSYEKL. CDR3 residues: CASSVPGQGKAFF. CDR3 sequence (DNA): TGCGCCAGCAGCGTACCGGGACAGGGTAAAGCTTTCTTT.